Shown below are 26 T cell receptor beta chains from a single sample sequenced in a study of cytomegalovirus exposure and HLA in healthy donors. It was with 60 Vbeta and 13 Jbeta primers that the PCR ran. Sequenced by immunoSEQ multiplex PCR; TCRdb stores in-frame clones only, minus some. The repertoire includes approximately 250,000 clones, roughly 84% of them detected once, and about 0.25% sits in the top ten. Material for sequencing was PBMCs. The receptor set was obtained from a girl aged 2-10 years in good health and CMV-seronegative.

The chain combines TRBV30 with TRBJ1-6; D is unclear. V shed 2 bases and J shed 5 bases, with 7 bases lying between them. The CDR3 runs to 13 residues. Germline CDR1 and CDR2: GTSNPN and SVGIG (reference sequence). CDR3 DNA: TGTGCCTGGAGTCGACAAAATAATTCACCCCTCCACTTT. Its protein product is CAWSRQNNSPLHF.

This chain connects TRBV11-3 to TRBJ1-1; no clear D gene. V lost 6 bases and J 1 base, leaving 9 bases between the germline ends. The CDR3 has 13 residues. Germline-derived CDR1 and CDR2 are SGHNT and YENEEA. The CDR3 region has the DNA TGTGCCAGCAGTCTGGAGCCGAACACTGAAGCTTTCTTT. Its translation is CASSLEPNTEAFF.

The genes are TRBV7-2 and TRBJ1-1, with a tentative D call TRBD1 (5 bases). This CDR3 is 12 amino acids long. In germline, CDR1 is SGHTA, CDR2 FQGNSA. Trimming cost V 10 bases and J 0 bases, with 9 bases left between them. CDR3 in amino acids: CATGGLNTEAFF. For the CDR3, the DNA is TGTGCCACCGGGGGACTGAACACTGAAGCTTTCTTT.

The chain joins TRBV19 to TRBJ1-5; perhaps TRBD1 as D (5 bases). The CDR3 sequence is 16 residues long. The germline gives CDR1 LNHDA, CDR2 SQIVND (reference sequence). The ends were cut back, 3 bases at V and 0 bases at J, with 12 bases in the middle. The CDR3 loop reads CASSIRQTYSNQPQHF. DNA of the CDR3: TGTGCCAGTAGTATCCGACAGACCTATAGCAATCAGCCCCAGCATTTT.

This clone appeared once. This chain links TRBV27 with TRBJ2-5, with a tentative D call TRBD2 (6 bases). The J call may be in error: the DNA end matches TRBJ2-7 better. CDR1 and CDR2 (germline): MNHEY, SMNVEV (reference sequence). The CDR3 runs 13 residues. CDR3 amino acids: CASSPRLAYEQYF. The DNA for the CDR3 is TGTGCCAGCAGTCCAAGACTAGCCTACGAGCAGTACTTC.

This clone is a singleton in its sample. V is TRBV9 and J is TRBJ2-1, with 12 bases matching TRBD2. The CDR3 totals 15 residues. J gave up 10 bases and V 4 bases, and 9 bases lay outside the gene matches. The germline V gene encodes CDR1 SGDLS and CDR2 YYNGEE. This chain's CDR3 is CASSPRLAGVWEQFF. The CDR3 DNA reads as TGTGCCAGCAGCCCCCGACTAGCGGGAGTATGGGAGCAGTTCTTC.

The chain combines TRBV27 with TRBJ2-3; the match to TRBD2 covers 12 bases. The CDR3 covers 16 residues. The junction had 7 bases not matched to a gene; V was cut back by 6 bases and J by 3 bases. Looked up from germline, CDR1 is MNHEY and CDR2 is SMNVEV (reference sequence). CDR3 in DNA: TGTGCCAGCAGGGGACGACTAGCGGGGGCGACAGATACGCAGTATTTT. Its translation is CASRGRLAGATDTQYF.

The chain couples TRBV5-6 to TRBJ2-7, with a weak D call TRBD2 (5 bases). The CDR3 sequence is 15 residues long. V lost 1 base to trimming and J lost 4 bases, with 15 bases between them. The V gene's germline CDR1 is SGHDT and CDR2 YYEEEE. CDR3 in amino acids: CASSLPHLRGYEQYF. As DNA, the CDR3 is TGTGCCAGCAGCTTGCCGCACCTTCGAGGGTACGAGCAGTACTTC. Combining the CDR3 with reference TRBV5-6 and TRBJ2-7 gives the whole variable domain DAGVTQSPTHLIKTRGQQVTLRCSPKSGHDTVSWYQQALGQGPQFIFQYYEEEERQRGNFPDRFSGHQFPNYSSELNVNALLLGDSALYLCASSLPHLRGYEQYFGPGTRLTVT.

V usage is TRBV5-8 and J usage is TRBJ1-1; no clear D gene. V lost 0 bases to trimming and J lost 9 bases, with 15 bases between them. This CDR3 is 14 amino acids long. Germline CDR1 SGHTS, CDR2 YDEGEE. The DNA of the CDR3 is TGTGCCAGCAGCTTGGACCCTGGTGGTACTAAAGCTTTCTTT. Residues: CASSLDPGGTKAFF.

The rearrangement uses TRBV27 and TRBJ2-7; D is perhaps TRBD1 (6 bases). Germline CDR1 is MNHEY and CDR2 is SMNVEV (reference sequence). This CDR3 region has 14 residues. Trimming shortened V by 1 base and J by 3 bases, and 10 bases separated the two germline ends. This chain's CDR3 is CASSLYEQGYEQYF. The CDR3 nucleotides are TGTGCCAGCAGTTTATATGAACAGGGCTACGAGCAGTACTTC.

The chain links TRBV11-2 to TRBJ2-7; 7 positions match TRBD1. Germline CDR1 reads SGHAT; CDR2 reads FQNNGV. The CDR3 is 13 amino acids. The V segment lost 5 bases and the J segment 4 bases; nucleotides outside the gene matches: 5. The CDR3 DNA reads as TGTGCCAGCAGCCGGGACAGTACGTACGAGCAGTACTTC. Protein sequence: CASSRDSTYEQYF.

V is TRBV10-1 and J is TRBJ2-5; TRBD1 aligns across 9 bases. The CDR3 extends over 15 amino acids. Germline loops: CDR1 WNHNN, CDR2 SYGVQD (reference sequence). V lost 6 bases, J lost 5 bases, and 10 bases stayed unmatched. The CDR3 DNA is TGCGCCAGCAGCTCCGACAGGGGGAAATCTGAGACCCAGTACTTC. Its protein product is CASSSDRGKSETQYF.

The rearrangement links TRBV7-2 to TRBJ2-5; D might be TRBD1 (5 bases). Per germline, CDR1 SGHTA and CDR2 FQGNSA. Trimming took off 1 base at V and 2 bases at J, with 5 bases between the two ends. This CDR3 has 13 amino acids. The CDR3 spells CASSLGTQETQYF. CDR3 nucleotides: TGTGCCAGCAGCTTAGGGACACAAGAGACCCAGTACTTC.

This clone has a single count. The chain uses TRBV5-1 and TRBJ2-1; 8 nucleotides match TRBD2. CDR1 is SGHRS, CDR2 YFSETQ, per germline. V lost 0 bases and J lost 5; bases outside the gene matches: 13. The CDR3 is 18 amino acids. The CDR3 nucleotides read TGCGCCAGCAGCTTGGCCGGGGTAGCGGGGTACCTTGACAATGAGCAGTTCTTC. Its protein product is CASSLAGVAGYLDNEQFF. Full variable domain (remainder filled in from reference TRBV5-1 and TRBJ2-1): KAGVTQTPRYLIKTRGQQVTLSCSPISGHRSVSWYQQTPGQGLQFLFEYFSETQRNKGNFPGRFSGRQFSNSRSEMNVSTLELGDSALYLCASSLAGVAGYLDNEQFFGPGTRLTVL.

This chain joins TRBV2 and TRBJ2-2, with 10 bases that match TRBD2. The V gene end was trimmed by 7 bases and the J gene end by 3 bases; junction bases not matched to a gene: 5. The CDR3 contains 15 residues. The germline V gene has CDR1 SNHLY and CDR2 FYNNEI. CDR3 region: CASTIGLADTGELFF. CDR3 coding DNA: TGTGCCAGCACCATTGGACTAGCGGACACCGGGGAGCTGTTTTTT.

As DNA, the CDR3 is TGTGCCAGCAGCTTAGGTCGGGAGGGCTATGGCTACACCTTC. Its protein product is CASSLGREGYGYTF. The chain has TRBV7-6 and TRBJ1-2, with D hard to call. Germline loops: CDR1 SGHVS, CDR2 FNYEAQ. The CDR3 is 14 residues long. Trimming removed 1 base from V and 4 bases from J, with 10 bases in between. Combining the CDR3 with reference TRBV7-6 and TRBJ1-2 gives the whole variable domain GAGVSQSPRYKVTKRGQDVALRCDPISGHVSLYWYRQALGQGPEFLTYFNYEAQQDKSGLPNDRFSAERPEGSISTLTIQRTEQRDSAMYRCASSLGREGYGYTFGSGTRLTVV.

This chain uses TRBV5-6 with TRBJ1-4; 10 bases agree with TRBD1. V shed 4 bases, J shed 7 bases, and the junction held 4 bases outside the gene matches. This CDR3 has 14 residues. CDR1 is SGHDT and CDR2 is YYEEEE in the germline V gene. The CDR3 sequence: CASSRGQGLEKLFF. CDR3 DNA: TGTGCCAGCAGCCGGGGACAGGGGCTTGAAAAACTGTTTTTT.

The chain joins TRBV19 to TRBJ2-1, with TRBD1 matching 7 bases. V gave up 5 bases and J gave up 8 bases; unmatched junction bases: 9. This CDR3 region has 14 residues. Germline CDR1 LNHDA, CDR2 SQIVND (reference sequence). The DNA of the CDR3 is TGTGCCAGTAGTCCCGCGACAGGGAGTCATGAGCAGTTCTTC. It yields the protein CASSPATGSHEQFF. Complete variable domain (other parts from reference TRBV19 and TRBJ2-1): DGGITQSPKYLFRKEGQNVTLSCEQNLNHDAMYWYRQDPGQGLRLIYYSQIVNDFQKGDIAEGYSVSREKKESFPLTVTSAQKNPTAFYLCASSPATGSHEQFFGPGTRLTVL.

This clone was picked up one time. The V and J genes are TRBV5-1 and TRBJ1-6, with D tentatively TRBD1 (6 bases). This CDR3 has 17 residues. Trimming took off 0 bases at V and 5 bases at J, with 15 bases between the two ends. The germline CDR1 and CDR2 sequences are SGHRS and YFSETQ. The CDR3 region has the DNA TGCGCCAGCAGCTTGGGGGGGCTAGGGGTGGATAATTCACCCCTCCACTTT. Protein: CASSLGGLGVDNSPLHF.

This clone was counted only a few times. V usage is TRBV5-1 and J usage is TRBJ1-1; D might be TRBD1 (6 bases). CDR1 SGHRS and CDR2 YFSETQ come from the germline V gene. This CDR3 has 13 residues. Trimming pared 0 bases from V and 8 bases from J, leaving 11 bases between. The CDR3 DNA sequence: TGCGCCAGCAGCTTGGCGGGGACACCCGAAGCTTTCTTT. The encoded protein is CASSLAGTPEAFF.

V is TRBV12-5 and J is TRBJ2-3; the D gene is possibly TRBD2 (5 bases). The CDR3 spans 14 residues. Germline CDR1 reads LGHNT; CDR2 reads FRNRAP. V shed 1 base and J shed 2 bases, with 7 bases lying between them. The CDR3 region has the DNA TGTGCTAGTGGTTTGGGGACTTACACAGATACGCAGTATTTT. Translated: CASGLGTYTDTQYF. The complete variable domain, with remaining parts taken from reference TRBV12-5 and TRBJ2-3, reads DARVTQTPRHKVTEMGQEVTMRCQPILGHNTVFWYRQTMMQGLELLAYFRNRAPLDDSGMPKDRFSAEMPDATLATLKIQPSEPRDSAVYFCASGLGTYTDTQYFGPGTRLTVL.

V is TRBV5-1 and J is TRBJ1-4, with unresolved D. V lost 1 base and J lost 0, with 4 bases in between. The CDR3 runs 14 residues. Germline loops: CDR1 SGHRS, CDR2 YFSETQ. The CDR3 loop reads CASSLTTTNEKLFF. The CDR3 DNA sequence: TGCGCCAGCAGCTTGACAACAACTAATGAAAAACTGTTTTTT. The full variable domain, in which reference TRBV5-1 and TRBJ1-4 provide the parts outside the CDR3, is KAGVTQTPRYLIKTRGQQVTLSCSPISGHRSVSWYQQTPGQGLQFLFEYFSETQRNKGNFPGRFSGRQFSNSRSEMNVSTLELGDSALYLCASSLTTTNEKLFFGSGTQLSVL.

V gene TRBV5-1 combines with J gene TRBJ1-2; maybe TRBD1 (6 bases). Trimming removed 4 bases at V and 5 bases at J, with 9 bases between. Germline loops: CDR1 SGHRS, CDR2 YFSETQ. The CDR3 consists of 12 residues. CDR3 loop: CASSGTGYGYTF. DNA for the CDR3: TGCGCCAGCAGCGGAACAGGGTATGGCTACACCTTC.

This clone showed up just a few times. This CDR3 reads CASSLVSNTEAFF. The DNA for the CDR3 is TGTGCCAGCAGCTTAGTATCGAACACTGAAGCTTTCTTT. The V and J genes are TRBV11-2 and TRBJ1-1; D is unclear. The CDR3 consists of 13 residues. CDR1 and CDR2 from the germline V gene are SGHAT and FQNNGV. Trimming removed 1 base from V and 1 base from J, with 4 bases in between.

The rearrangement uses TRBV14 and TRBJ2-1; 10 bases agree with TRBD2. V trimming: 7 bases; J trimming: 9 bases; junction bases outside the gene matches: 6. The V gene's germline CDR1 is SGHDN and CDR2 FVKESK. This CDR3 comprises 13 residues. The CDR3 DNA is TGTGCCAGCACCAGCGGGGGGGCCCTTGAGCAGTTCTTC. Residues: CASTSGGALEQFF.

The V gene is TRBV19, the J gene TRBJ1-3, with 8 positions matching TRBD1. Trimming cost V 6 bases and J 0 bases; bases outside gene matches: 10. The length of the CDR3 is 17 residues. Looked up from germline, CDR1 is LNHDA and CDR2 is SQIVND (reference sequence). The CDR3 is CASRKDTTGASGNTIYF. The CDR3 DNA is TGTGCCAGTAGAAAGGACACGACAGGGGCCTCTGGAAACACCATATATTTT.